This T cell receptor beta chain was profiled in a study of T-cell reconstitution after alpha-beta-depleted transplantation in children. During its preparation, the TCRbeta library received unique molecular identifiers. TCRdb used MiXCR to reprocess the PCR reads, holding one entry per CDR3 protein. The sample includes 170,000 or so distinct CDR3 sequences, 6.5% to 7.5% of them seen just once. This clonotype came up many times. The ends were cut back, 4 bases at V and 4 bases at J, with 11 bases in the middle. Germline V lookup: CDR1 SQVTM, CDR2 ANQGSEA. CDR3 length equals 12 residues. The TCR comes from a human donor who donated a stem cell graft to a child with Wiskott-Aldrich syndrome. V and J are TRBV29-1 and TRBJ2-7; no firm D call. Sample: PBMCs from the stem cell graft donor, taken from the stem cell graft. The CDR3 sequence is CSVGRESYEQYF. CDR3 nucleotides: TGCAGCGTTGGAAGGGAATCGTACGAGCAGTACTTC.